This passage covers 13 T cell receptor beta chains from one sample sequenced in a study of T cells in Graves' hyperthyroidism and ophthalmopathy. The TCR beta CDR3 regions underwent amplification using RNA transcripts as the source. A set of HTBI primers served as the primers for a first-round RT-PCR of the TCR CDR3. TCRdb re-analysed the multiplex PCR reads in MiXCR, keeping a single row per CDR3 protein. Of about 560,000 distinct CDR3 sequences detected, 46% appear once; the ten largest clones hold roughly 8.2%. The sample consisted of peripheral blood or thyroid tissue (not recorded which). These receptors came from a woman under 30 with Graves' hyperthyroidism.

This clonotype was detected ten times or more. The chain recombines TRBV10-3 with TRBJ1-1, with a weak D call TRBD1 (6 bases). CDR3 size: 13 residues. CDR1 and CDR2 from the germline V gene are ENHRY and SYGVKD. V gave up 6 bases and J gave up 1 base, with 9 bases separating them. CDR3 in amino acids: CAIRGQTNTEAFF. CDR3 bases: TGTGCCATCAGAGGACAGACGAACACTGAAGCTTTCTTT.

In its sample, this clonotype was seen once. This clone may be a read error of a much larger clone one base away. The chain joins TRBV7-9 to TRBJ2-7; 8 bases fit TRBD1. CDR1 is SEHNR and CDR2 is FQNEAQ in the germline V gene (reference sequence). The CDR3 length is 14 residues. CDR3 DNA sequence: TGTGCCAGCAAGCATGGACAGGGTTCCTACGAGCAGTGCTTC. Translation gives CASKHGQGSYEQCF.

V and J are TRBV10-3 and TRBJ2-7; 13 nucleotides align to TRBD2. The CDR3 sequence is 15 residues long. Germline assignment: CDR1 ENHRY and CDR2 SYGVKD. V lost 10 bases to trimming and J lost 2 bases; unmatched junction nucleotides: 8. CDR3 nucleotide sequence: TGTGCCAGCACTGGGACTAGCGGGGTTACCTACGAGCAGTACTTC. This sequence encodes CASTGTSGVTYEQYF.

This clonotype came up a few times. The chain employs TRBV10-3 and TRBJ1-1, with a weak D call TRBD1 (5 bases). Germline V CDR1 and CDR2: ENHRY, SYGVKD. CDR3 length: 16 amino acids. V shed 2 bases and J shed 3 bases, with 16 bases lying between them. CDR3 region: CAISEPFQGAYTEAFF. CDR3 nucleotide sequence: TGTGCCATCAGTGAGCCCTTCCAAGGGGCTTACACTGAAGCTTTCTTT.

Ten or more counts support this clonotype. Here the CDR3 reads CATSGRRTRAFF. CDR3 DNA: TGTGCCACCAGCGGCCGCCGGACGCGAGCTTTCTTT. The chain is built from TRBV15 and TRBJ1-1; the D is unclear. V dropped 5 bases and J dropped 10 bases, with 14 bases sitting between them. The CDR3 has 12 amino acids. The germline gives CDR1 LNHNV, CDR2 YYDKDF (reference sequence).

The V call is TRBV5-4, the J call TRBJ1-2; the D is unclear. There are 15 residues in the CDR3. The germline V gene has CDR1 SGHNT and CDR2 YYREEE (reference sequence). Trimming cost V 6 bases and J 4 bases, with 19 bases left between them. This chain's CDR3 is CASTQSRAAVYGYTF. The CDR3 nucleotides read TGTGCCAGCACCCAATCGAGGGCGGCGGTCTATGGCTACACCTTC.

V gene TRBV25-1 combines with J gene TRBJ2-7; 10 bases are shared with TRBD2. V lost 2 bases to trimming and J lost 6 bases; unmatched junction nucleotides: 7. Germline V lookup: CDR1 MGHDK, CDR2 SYGVNS. The CDR3 runs 15 residues. CDR3 in amino acids: CASSEGASGSPEQYF. The CDR3 DNA sequence: TGTGCCAGCAGTGAAGGGGCTAGCGGGAGTCCCGAGCAGTACTTC.

This chain joins TRBV19 and TRBJ1-4; D is undetermined. The CDR3 is made up of 14 amino acids. The V end lost 6 bases, the J end lost 10 bases, and 18 bases lay between the germline ends. Germline CDR1 is LNHDA and CDR2 is SQIVND (reference sequence). The CDR3 region has the DNA TGTGCCAGTAGCATCGAAGTTGATTTCGGAAAACTGTTTTTT. Translating gives CASSIEVDFGKLFF. Full variable domain (missing parts from reference TRBV19 and TRBJ1-4): DGGITQSPKYLFRKEGQNVTLSCEQNLNHDAMYWYRQDPGQGLRLIYYSQIVNDFQKGDIAEGYSVSREKKESFPLTVTSAQKNPTAFYLCASSIEVDFGKLFFGSGTQLSVL.

The chain joins TRBV9 to TRBJ1-2; unclear D gene. CDR1 is SGDLS, CDR2 YYNGEE, per germline. This CDR3 has 13 residues. With 0 bases removed from V and 8 bases from J, the gap between germline ends came to 11 bases. The chain's CDR3 is CASSVGAPGGYTF. The DNA for the CDR3 is TGTGCCAGCAGCGTAGGGGCCCCAGGCGGCTACACCTTC.

This clonotype has just a few counts. The rearrangement uses TRBV20-1 and TRBJ2-5; TRBD1 aligns across 9 bases. The CDR3 consists of 15 residues. The germline CDR1 and CDR2 sequences are DFQATT and SNEGSKA (reference sequence). The J segment lost 5 bases and the V segment lost 5 bases, leaving 12 bases of the junction unmatched. The CDR3 DNA reads TGCAGTGCTCCGACAGGGGACAGGGCTCATGAGACCCAGTACTTC. It codes for CSAPTGDRAHETQYF.

This clonotype was detected ten times or more. The chain couples TRBV10-1 to TRBJ2-7; tentative D call: TRBD2 (5 bases). The germline V and J ends were trimmed by 4 bases and 6 bases, with 13 bases remaining between them. Germline CDR1 reads WNHNN; CDR2 reads SYGVQD (reference sequence). This CDR3 contains 13 residues. CDR3 sequence reads: CASSGLGSFEQYF. The CDR3 DNA sequence: TGCGCCAGCAGTGGGCTTGGGAGCTTCGAGCAGTACTTC.

To note about this clonotype: It may be a read error: a sequence one base away is much more abundant. The chain combines TRBV29-1 with TRBJ1-1; the match to TRBD1 covers 7 bases. The CDR3 totals 13 residues. Germline V CDR1 and CDR2: SQVTM, ANQGSEA. V trimming: 3 bases; J trimming: 3 bases; junction bases outside the gene matches: 4. CDR3 sequence reads: CSVETGTYTEAFF. As DNA, the CDR3 is TGCAGCGTTGAGACAGGGACTTACACTGAAGCTTTCTTT.

The chain employs TRBV2 and TRBJ1-2; D ambiguous. Germline CDR1 is SNHLY and CDR2 is FYNNEI. V was cut by 4 bases and J by 12 bases, with 12 bases left in between. The CDR3 consists of 11 residues. The CDR3 reads CASSVDPGNTF. CDR3 sequence (DNA): TGTGCCAGCAGTGTCGACCCTGGAAACACCTTC.